What follows are 2 T cell receptor beta chains derived from one specimen sequenced in a study of identical twins. From the 5' RACE reads, TCRdb called clonotypes with MiXCR, one entry per CDR3 protein. The table records about 390,000 distinct CDR3 sequences, around 9% of them present only once. Material: naive T cells sorted from blood. These receptor sequences come from a woman aged 50 to 60 in good health.

This clonotype was recorded a few times. The chain is built from TRBV5-1 and TRBJ2-3; possible D gene TRBD2, 5 bases. Deletions cut 0 bases from V and 0 bases from J, with 11 bases between. CDR3 size: 16 residues. Per germline, CDR1 SGHRS and CDR2 YFSETQ. CDR3 sequence reads: CASSLDPGTSTDTQYF. The CDR3 DNA sequence: TGCGCCAGCAGCTTGGACCCGGGAACAAGCACAGATACGCAGTATTTT.

V gene TRBV20-1 combines with J gene TRBJ2-1, with 10 bases that match TRBD2. This CDR3 spans 13 amino acids. The J segment lost 11 bases and the V segment lost 4 bases, leaving 8 bases of the junction unmatched. Germline lookup yields CDR1 DFQATT and CDR2 SNEGSKA (reference sequence). The CDR3 loop is CSATPSGRFQQFF. The CDR3 DNA sequence: TGCAGTGCTACCCCTAGCGGGAGATTTCAGCAGTTCTTC.